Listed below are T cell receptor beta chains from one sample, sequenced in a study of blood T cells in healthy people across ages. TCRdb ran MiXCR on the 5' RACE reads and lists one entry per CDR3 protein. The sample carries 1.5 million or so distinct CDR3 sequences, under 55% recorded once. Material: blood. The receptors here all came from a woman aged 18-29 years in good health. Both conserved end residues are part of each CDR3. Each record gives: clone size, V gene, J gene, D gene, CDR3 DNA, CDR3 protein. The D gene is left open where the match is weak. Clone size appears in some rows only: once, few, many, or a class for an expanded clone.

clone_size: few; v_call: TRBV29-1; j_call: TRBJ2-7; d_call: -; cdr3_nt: TGCAGCGTTGGACGTGAATCCGACGAGCAGTACTTC; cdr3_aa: CSVGRESDEQYF
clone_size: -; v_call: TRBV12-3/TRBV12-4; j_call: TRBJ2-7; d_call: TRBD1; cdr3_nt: TGTGCCAGCAGTTTCGGGACAGGGGTGCTGGAGCAGTACTTC; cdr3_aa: CASSFGTGVLEQYF
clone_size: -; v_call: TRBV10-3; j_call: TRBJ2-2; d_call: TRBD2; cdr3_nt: TGTGCCATCAGTGGACTAGCGGGAGACGCCGGGGAGCTGTTTTTT; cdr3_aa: CAISGLAGDAGELFF
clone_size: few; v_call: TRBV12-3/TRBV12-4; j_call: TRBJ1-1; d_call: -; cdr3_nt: TGTGCCAGCAGTTTACGGGCAGGGTGGGGTGGCACTGAAGCTTTCTTT; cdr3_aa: CASSLRAGWGGTEAFF
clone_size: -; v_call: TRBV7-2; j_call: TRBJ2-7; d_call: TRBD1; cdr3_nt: TGTGCCAGCAGCGGGACAGTAGGCTACGAGCAGTACTTC; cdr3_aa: CASSGTVGYEQYF
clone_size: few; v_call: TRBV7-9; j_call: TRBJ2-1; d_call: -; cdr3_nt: TGTGCCAGCGCCCAGCTATGGCAGTACAATGAGCAGTTCTTC; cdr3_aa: CASAQLWQYNEQFF
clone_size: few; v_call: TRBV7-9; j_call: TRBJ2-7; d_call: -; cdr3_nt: TGTGCCAGCACCGGAGGGGTCTACGAGCAGTACTTC; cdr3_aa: CASTGGVYEQYF
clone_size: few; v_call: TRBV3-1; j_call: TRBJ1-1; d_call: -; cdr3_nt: TGTGCCAGCAGCCCAAAAATCGGAGTGCGGGAGAACACTGAAGCTTTCTTT; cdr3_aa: CASSPKIGVRENTEAFF
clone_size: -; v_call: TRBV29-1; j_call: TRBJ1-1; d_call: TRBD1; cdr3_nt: TGCAGCGTCCACCCGGGACAGAAGGCTGAAGCTTTCTTT; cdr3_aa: CSVHPGQKAEAFF
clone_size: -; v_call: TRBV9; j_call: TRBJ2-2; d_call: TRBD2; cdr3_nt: TGTGCCAGCAGCGCACCCATGGGGGGGAACACCTGGGAGCTGTTTTTT; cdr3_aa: CASSAPMGGNTWELFF
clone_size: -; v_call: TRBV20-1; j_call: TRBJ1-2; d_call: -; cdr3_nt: TGCAGTGCTAGAGATCGGGGACGTAGCAGTGGCTACACCTTC; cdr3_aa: CSARDRGRSSGYTF
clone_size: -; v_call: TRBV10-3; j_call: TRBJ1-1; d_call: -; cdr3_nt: TGTGCCATCAGTGCTGGACAGACGAACACTGAAGCTTTCTTT; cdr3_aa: CAISAGQTNTEAFF
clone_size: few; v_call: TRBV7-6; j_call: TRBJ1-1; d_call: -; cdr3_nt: TGTGCCAGCAGCCCCGCCCCAGGGATTATCACTGAAGCTTTCTTT; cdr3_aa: CASSPAPGIITEAFF
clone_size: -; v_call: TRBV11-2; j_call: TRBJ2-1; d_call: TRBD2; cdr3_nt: TGTGCCAGCAGCTTAGCCAGCGGGGGGGCGGTTGAGCAGTTCTTC; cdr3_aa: CASSLASGGAVEQFF
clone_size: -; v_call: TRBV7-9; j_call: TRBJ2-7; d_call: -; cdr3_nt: TGTGCCAGCAGCTCCTATAGGAACGAGCAGTACTTC; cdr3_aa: CASSSYRNEQYF
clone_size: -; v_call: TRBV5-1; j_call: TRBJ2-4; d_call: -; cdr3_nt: TGCGCCAGCAGCTCTAACCCTAGCATAGCCAAAAACATTCAGTACTTC; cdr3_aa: CASSSNPSIAKNIQYF
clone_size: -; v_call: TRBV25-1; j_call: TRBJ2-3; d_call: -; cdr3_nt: TGTGCCAGCCTTAGCGACCGGGACCGCACAGATACGCAGTATTTT; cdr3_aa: CASLSDRDRTDTQYF
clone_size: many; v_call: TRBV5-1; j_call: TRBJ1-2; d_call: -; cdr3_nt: TGCGCCAGCAGCCCGGATTTGGGGGAGTACTATGGCTACACCTTC; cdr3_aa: CASSPDLGEYYGYTF
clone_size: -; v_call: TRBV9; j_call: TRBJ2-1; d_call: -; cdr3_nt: TGTGCCAGCAGCGTAGAGGAAGACTCCCCCTGCAATGAGCAGTTCTTC; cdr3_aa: CASSVEEDSPCNEQFF
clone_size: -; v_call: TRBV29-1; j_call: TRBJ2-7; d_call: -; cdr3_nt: TGCAGCGCTCGATTAGGGGTCGAGCAGTACTTC; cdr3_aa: CSARLGVEQYF
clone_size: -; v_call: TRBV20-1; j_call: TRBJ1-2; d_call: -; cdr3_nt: TGCAGTGCTAGTTTGGGGGTAGTAGGCTATGGCTACACCTTC; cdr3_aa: CSASLGVVGYGYTF
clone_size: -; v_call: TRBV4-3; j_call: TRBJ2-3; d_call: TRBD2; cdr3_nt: TGCGCCAGCAGCCGACAGCGGGGACCTAGCACAGATACGCCGTATTTT; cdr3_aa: CASSRQRGPSTDTPYF
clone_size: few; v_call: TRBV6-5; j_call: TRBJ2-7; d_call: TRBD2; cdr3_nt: TGTGCCACCCGGGAGGTGGAGCAGTACTTC; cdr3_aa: CATREVEQYF
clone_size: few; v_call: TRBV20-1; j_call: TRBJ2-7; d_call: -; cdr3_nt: TGCAGTGCTAGAGTGAGCGGAGCCTACGAGCAGTACTTC; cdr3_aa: CSARVSGAYEQYF
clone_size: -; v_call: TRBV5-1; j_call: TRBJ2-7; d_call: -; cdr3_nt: TGCGCCATCTTCCCTCTCAGAGGGCACGAGCAGTACTTC; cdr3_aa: CAIFPLRGHEQYF
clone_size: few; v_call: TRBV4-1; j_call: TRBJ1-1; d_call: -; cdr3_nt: TGCGCCAGCAGCCAATCGCTACAGGGCGGGACTGAAGCTTTCTTT; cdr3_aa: CASSQSLQGGTEAFF
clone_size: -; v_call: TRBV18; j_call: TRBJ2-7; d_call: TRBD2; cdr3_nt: TGTGCCAGCTCACCGGCGGGGGATGGTCCTCCCCCCTACGAGCAGTACTTC; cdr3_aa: CASSPAGDGPPPYEQYF
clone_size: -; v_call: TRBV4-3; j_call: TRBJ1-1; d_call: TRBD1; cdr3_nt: TGCGCCAGCAGCCAAGAGGGGGGACAGGGGATGAGGACTGAAGCTTTCTTT; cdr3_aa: CASSQEGGQGMRTEAFF
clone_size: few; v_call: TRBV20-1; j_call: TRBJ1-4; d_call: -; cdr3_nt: TGCAGTGCTAGGGTGTCCGAACTTAATGAAAAACTGTTTTTT; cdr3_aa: CSARVSELNEKLFF
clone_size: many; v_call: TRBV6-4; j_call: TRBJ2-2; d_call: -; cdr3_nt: TGTGCCAGCAGTGGAGGGGTGAACACCGGGGAGCTGTTTTTT; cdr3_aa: CASSGGVNTGELFF
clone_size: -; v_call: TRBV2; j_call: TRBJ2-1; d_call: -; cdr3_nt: TGTGCCAGCAGTGAATGGGATACCAATGAGCAGTTCTTC; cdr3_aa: CASSEWDTNEQFF
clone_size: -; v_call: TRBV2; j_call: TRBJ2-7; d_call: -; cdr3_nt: TGTGCCAGCAGTGATCCCCCGGCGGAAACCTACGAGCAGTACTTC; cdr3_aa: CASSDPPAETYEQYF
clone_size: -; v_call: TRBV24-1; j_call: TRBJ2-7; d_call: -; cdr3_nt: TGTGCCACCAGTGCGGGGGGCAAATGGGGTGAGCAGTACTTC; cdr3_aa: CATSAGGKWGEQYF
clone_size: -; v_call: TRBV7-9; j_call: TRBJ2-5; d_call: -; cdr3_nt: TGTGCCAGCAGCTTAGGGGGAGGACGCGCCATCCAAGAGACCCAGTACTTC; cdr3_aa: CASSLGGGRAIQETQYF
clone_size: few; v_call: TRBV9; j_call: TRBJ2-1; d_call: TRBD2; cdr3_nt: TGTGCCAGCAGGGGGACTAGCGGGGCCCTAGAGCAGTTCTTC; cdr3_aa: CASRGTSGALEQFF
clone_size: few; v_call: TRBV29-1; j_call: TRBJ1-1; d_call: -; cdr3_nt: TGCAGTGCCACCGGTGCGGGGACTGAAGCTTTCTTT; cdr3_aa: CSATGAGTEAFF
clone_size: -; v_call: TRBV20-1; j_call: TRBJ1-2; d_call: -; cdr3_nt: TGCAGTGCTAGAGGGGACACCTCTAACCATGGCTACACCTTC; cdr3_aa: CSARGDTSNHGYTF
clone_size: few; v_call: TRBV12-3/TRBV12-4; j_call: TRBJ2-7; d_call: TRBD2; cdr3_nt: TGTGCCAGCAGTATTGGGGGAGGGTGGACCGAGCAGTACTTC; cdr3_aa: CASSIGGGWTEQYF
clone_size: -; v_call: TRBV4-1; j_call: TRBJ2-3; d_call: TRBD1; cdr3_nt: TGCGCCAGCAGCCACCGGGACAGGGACCCTTTCACAGATACGCAGTATTTT; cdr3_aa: CASSHRDRDPFTDTQYF
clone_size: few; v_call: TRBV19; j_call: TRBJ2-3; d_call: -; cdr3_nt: TGTGCCAGTAGTACCCGGCGATCGGCAGATACGCAGTATTTT; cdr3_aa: CASSTRRSADTQYF
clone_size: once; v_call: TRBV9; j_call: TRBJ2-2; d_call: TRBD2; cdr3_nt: TGTGCCAGCAGCGTAGCTGGGGGGGAGTACGGGGAGCTGTTTTTT; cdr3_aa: CASSVAGGEYGELFF
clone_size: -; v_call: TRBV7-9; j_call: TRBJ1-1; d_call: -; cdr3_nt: TGTGCCAGCTTCGAAGGGATTTTGAACACTGAAGCTTTCTTT; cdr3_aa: CASFEGILNTEAFF